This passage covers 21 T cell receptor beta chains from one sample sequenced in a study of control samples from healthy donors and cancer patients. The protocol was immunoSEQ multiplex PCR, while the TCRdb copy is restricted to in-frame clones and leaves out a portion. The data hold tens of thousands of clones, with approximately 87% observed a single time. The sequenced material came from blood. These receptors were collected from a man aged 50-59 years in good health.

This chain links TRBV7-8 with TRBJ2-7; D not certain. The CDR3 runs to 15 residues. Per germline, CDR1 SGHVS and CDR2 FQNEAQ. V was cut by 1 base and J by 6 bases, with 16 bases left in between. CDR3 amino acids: CASSLVAERAAEQYF. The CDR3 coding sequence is TGTGCCAGCAGCTTAGTCGCAGAAAGGGCGGCCGAGCAGTACTTC.

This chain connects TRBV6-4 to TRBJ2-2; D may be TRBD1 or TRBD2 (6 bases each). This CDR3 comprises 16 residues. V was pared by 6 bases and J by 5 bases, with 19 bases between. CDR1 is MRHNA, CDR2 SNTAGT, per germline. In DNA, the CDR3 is TGTGCCAGCAGAGACAGGTGGAGGGGTCGGACCGGGGAGCTGTTTTTT. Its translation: CASRDRWRGRTGELFF.

For the CDR3, the DNA is TGCGCCAGCCCTCGTGGCACTCTAGCCAAAAACATTCAGTACTTC. Translation gives CASPRGTLAKNIQYF. The chain carries TRBV4-1 and TRBJ2-4; D is undetermined. V shed 8 bases and J shed 0 bases, with 14 bases lying between them. Germline values: CDR1 MGHRA, CDR2 YSYEKL. This CDR3 region has 15 residues.

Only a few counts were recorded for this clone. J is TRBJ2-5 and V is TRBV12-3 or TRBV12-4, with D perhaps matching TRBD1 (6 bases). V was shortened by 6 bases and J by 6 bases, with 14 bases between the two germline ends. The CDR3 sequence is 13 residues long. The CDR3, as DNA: TGTGCCAGCAGCCAAGGACAGCACCAGACCCAGTACTTC. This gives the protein CASSQGQHQTQYF.

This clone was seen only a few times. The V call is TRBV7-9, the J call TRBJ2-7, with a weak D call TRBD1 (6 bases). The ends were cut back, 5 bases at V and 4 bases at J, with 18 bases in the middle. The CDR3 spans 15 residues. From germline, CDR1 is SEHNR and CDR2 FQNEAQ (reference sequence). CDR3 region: CASSVQGTGFYEQYF. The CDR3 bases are TGTGCCAGCAGCGTACAGGGCACCGGTTTTTACGAGCAGTACTTC.

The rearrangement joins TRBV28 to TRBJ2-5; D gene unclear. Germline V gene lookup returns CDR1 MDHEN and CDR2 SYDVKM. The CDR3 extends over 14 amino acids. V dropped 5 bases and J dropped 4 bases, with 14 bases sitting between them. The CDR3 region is CASSLGLKAETQYF. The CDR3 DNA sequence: TGTGCCAGCAGTCTAGGTCTCAAGGCAGAGACCCAGTACTTC.

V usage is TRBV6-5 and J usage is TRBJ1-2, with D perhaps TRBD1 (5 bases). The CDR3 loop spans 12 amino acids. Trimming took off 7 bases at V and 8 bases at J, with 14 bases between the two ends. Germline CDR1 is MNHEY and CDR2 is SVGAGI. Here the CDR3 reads CASTRAGIGYTF. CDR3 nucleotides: TGTGCCAGCACACGGGCAGGGATCGGCTACACCTTC.

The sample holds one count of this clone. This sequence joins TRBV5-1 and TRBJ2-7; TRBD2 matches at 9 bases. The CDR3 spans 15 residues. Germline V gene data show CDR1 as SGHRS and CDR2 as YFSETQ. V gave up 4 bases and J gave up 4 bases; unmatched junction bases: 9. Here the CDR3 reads CASSPGGSGSYEQYF. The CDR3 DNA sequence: TGCGCCAGCAGCCCCGGTGGTAGCGGGAGTTACGAGCAGTACTTC.

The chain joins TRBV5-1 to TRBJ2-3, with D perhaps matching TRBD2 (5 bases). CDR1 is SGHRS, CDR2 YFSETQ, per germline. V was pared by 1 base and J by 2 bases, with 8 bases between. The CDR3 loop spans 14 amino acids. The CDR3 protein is CASSLSLATDTQYF. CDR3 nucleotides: TGCGCCAGCAGCTTGAGTCTAGCCACAGATACGCAGTATTTT.

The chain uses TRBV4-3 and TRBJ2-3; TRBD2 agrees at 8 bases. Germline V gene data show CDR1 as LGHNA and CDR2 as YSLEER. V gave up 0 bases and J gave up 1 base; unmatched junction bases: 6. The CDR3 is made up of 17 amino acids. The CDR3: CASSQDLPGGRTDTQYF. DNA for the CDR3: TGCGCCAGCAGCCAAGATCTCCCGGGGGGGCGCACAGATACGCAGTATTTT.

CDR3 nucleotide sequence: TGTGCCATCAGTGAGTCAGGTCTAGCGGGAGGACCGGATACGCAGTATTTT. This translates into CAISESGLAGGPDTQYF. The chain joins TRBV10-3 to TRBJ2-3, with TRBD2 matching 11 bases. The CDR3 has 17 residues. The germline V gene encodes CDR1 ENHRY and CDR2 SYGVKD. J gave up 6 bases and V 0 bases, and 8 bases lay outside the gene matches.

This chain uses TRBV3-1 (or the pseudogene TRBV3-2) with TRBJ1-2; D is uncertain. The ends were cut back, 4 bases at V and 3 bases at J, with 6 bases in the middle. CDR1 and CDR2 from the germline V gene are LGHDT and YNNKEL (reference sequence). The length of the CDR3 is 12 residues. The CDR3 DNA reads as TGTGCCAGCAGCCTTGGAGACTATGGCTACACCTTC. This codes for CASSLGDYGYTF.

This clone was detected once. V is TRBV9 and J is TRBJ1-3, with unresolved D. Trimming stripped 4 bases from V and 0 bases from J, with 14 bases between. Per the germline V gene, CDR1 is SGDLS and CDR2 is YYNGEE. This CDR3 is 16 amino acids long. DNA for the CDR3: TGTGCCAGCAGCCCCTACACCGGGAACTCTGGAAACACCATATATTTT. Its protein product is CASSPYTGNSGNTIYF.

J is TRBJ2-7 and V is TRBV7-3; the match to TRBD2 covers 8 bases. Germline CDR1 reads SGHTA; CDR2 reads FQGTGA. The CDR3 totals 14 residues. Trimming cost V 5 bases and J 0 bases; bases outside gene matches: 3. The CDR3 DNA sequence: TGTGCCAGCAGCGCGGGAGGCAGCTCCTACGAGCAGTACTTC. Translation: CASSAGGSSYEQYF.

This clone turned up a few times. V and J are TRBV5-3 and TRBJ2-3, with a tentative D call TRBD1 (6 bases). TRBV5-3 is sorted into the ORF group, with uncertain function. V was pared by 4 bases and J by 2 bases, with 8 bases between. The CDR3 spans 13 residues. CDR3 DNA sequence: TGTGCCAGAAGCACGGGACACACAGATACGCAGTATTTT. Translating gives CARSTGHTDTQYF.

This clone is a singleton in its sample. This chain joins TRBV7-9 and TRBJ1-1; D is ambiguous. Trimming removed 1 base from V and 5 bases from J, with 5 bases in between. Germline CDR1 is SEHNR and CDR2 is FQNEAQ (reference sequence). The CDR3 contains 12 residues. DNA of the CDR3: TGTGCCAGCAGCTTAGGGAAAACTGAAGCTTTCTTT. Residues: CASSLGKTEAFF.

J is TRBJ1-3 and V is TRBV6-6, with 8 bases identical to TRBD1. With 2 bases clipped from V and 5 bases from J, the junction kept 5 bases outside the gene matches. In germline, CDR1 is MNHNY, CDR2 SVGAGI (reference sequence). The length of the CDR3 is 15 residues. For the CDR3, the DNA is TGTGCCAGCAGTTACCCACAGGGGGACCGAAACACCATATATTTT. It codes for CASSYPQGDRNTIYF.

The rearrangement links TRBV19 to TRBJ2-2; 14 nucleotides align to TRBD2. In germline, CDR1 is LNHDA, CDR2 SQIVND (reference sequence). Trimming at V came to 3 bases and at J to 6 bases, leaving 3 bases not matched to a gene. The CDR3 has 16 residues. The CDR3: CASSIGTSGRSGELFF. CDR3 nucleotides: TGTGCCAGTAGTATTGGGACTAGCGGGAGATCCGGGGAGCTGTTTTTT.

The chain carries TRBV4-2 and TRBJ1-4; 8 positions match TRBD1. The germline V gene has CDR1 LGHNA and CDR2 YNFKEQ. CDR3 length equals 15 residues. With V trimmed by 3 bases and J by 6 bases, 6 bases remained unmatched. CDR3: CASSQGLDRDEKLFF. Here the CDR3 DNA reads TGTGCCAGCAGCCAGGGTTTGGACAGGGATGAAAAACTGTTTTTT.

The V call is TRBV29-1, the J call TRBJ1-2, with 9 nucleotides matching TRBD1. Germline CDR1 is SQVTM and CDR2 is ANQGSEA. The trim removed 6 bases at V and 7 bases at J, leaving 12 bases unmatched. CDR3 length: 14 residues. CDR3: CSVEPQGALPGYTF. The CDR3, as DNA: TGCAGCGTGGAACCACAGGGGGCGCTTCCTGGCTACACCTTC.

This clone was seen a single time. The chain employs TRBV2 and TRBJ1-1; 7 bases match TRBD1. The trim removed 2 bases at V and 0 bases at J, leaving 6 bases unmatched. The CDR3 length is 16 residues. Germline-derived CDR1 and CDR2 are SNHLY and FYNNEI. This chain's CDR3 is CASSESPGQMNTEAFF. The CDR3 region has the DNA TGTGCCAGCAGTGAATCCCCGGGACAGATGAACACTGAAGCTTTCTTT. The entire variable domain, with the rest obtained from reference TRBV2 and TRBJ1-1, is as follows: EPEVTQTPSHQVTQMGQEVILRCVPISNHLYFYWYRQILGQKVEFLVSFYNNEISEKSEIFDDQFSVERPDGSNFTLKIRSTKLEDSAMYFCASSESPGQMNTEAFFGQGTRLTVV.